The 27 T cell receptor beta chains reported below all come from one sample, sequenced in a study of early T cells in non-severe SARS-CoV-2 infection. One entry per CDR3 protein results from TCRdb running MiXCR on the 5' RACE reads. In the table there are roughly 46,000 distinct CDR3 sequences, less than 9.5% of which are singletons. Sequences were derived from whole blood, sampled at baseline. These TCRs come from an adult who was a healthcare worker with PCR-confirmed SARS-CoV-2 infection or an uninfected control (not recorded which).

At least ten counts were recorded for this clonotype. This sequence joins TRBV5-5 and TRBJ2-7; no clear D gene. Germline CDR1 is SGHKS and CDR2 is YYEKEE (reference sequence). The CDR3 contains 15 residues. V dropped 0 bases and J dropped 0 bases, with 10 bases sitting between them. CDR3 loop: CASSLGVPSSYEQYF. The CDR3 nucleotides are TGTGCCAGCAGCTTGGGGGTCCCGAGCTCCTACGAGCAGTACTTC. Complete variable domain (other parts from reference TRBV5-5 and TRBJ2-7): DAGVTQSPTHLIKTRGQQVTLRCSPISGHKSVSWYQQVLGQGPQFIFQYYEKEERGRGNFPDRFSARQFPNYSSELNVNALLLGDSALYLCASSLGVPSSYEQYFGPGTRLTVT.

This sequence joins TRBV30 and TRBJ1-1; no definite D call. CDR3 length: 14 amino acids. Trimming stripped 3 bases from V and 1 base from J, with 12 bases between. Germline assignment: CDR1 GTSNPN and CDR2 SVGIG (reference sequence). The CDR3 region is CAWRFPGSNTEAFF. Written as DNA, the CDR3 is TGTGCCTGGAGGTTCCCGGGGTCGAACACTGAAGCTTTCTTT.

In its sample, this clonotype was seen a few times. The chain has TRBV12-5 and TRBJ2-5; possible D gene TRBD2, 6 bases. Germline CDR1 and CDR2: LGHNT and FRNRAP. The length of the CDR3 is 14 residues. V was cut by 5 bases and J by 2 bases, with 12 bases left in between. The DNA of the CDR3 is TGTGCTAGTGGTCACGGGGGACCGCAAGAGACCCAGTACTTC. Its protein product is CASGHGGPQETQYF.

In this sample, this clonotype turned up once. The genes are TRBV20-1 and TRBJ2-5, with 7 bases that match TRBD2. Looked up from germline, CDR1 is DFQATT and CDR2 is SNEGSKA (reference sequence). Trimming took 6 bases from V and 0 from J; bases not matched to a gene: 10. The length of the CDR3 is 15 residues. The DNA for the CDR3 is TGCAGTGCGCATCTTCTCGGGGGGAACCAAGAGACCCAGTACTTC. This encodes CSAHLLGGNQETQYF.

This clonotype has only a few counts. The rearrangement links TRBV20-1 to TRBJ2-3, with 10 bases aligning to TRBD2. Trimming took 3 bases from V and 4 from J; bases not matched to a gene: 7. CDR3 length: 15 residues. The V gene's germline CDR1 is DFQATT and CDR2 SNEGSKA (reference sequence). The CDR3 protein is CSASLLAGDPDTQYF. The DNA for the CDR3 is TGCAGTGCTAGTTTGCTAGCGGGAGACCCAGATACGCAGTATTTT.

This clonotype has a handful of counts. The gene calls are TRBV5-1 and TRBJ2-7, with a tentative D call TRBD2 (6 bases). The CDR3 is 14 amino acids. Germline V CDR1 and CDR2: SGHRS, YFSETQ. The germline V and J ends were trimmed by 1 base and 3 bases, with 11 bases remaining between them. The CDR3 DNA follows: TGCGCCAGCAGCTTGACGGGAGTCAACTACGAGCAGTACTTC. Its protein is CASSLTGVNYEQYF.

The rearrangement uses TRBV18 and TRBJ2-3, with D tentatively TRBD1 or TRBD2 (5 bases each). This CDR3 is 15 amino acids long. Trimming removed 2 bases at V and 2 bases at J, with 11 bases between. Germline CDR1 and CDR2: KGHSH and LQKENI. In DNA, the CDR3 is TGTGCCAGCTCACCAGAGGGACGGAACACAGATACGCAGTATTTT. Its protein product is CASSPEGRNTDTQYF.

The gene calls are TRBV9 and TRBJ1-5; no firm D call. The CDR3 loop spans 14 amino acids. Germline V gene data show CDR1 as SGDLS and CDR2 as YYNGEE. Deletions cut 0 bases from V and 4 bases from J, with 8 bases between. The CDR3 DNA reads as TGTGCCAGCAGCGTAGACGGTAGGAATCAGCCCCAGCATTTT. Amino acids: CASSVDGRNQPQHF.

The CDR3 sequence is CASSFYRGEQYF. Written as DNA, the CDR3 is TGTGCCAGCAGCTTCTACAGGGGGGAGCAGTACTTC. The rearrangement joins TRBV7-9 to TRBJ2-7; TRBD1 matches at 8 bases. CDR3 length: 12 residues. CDR1 and CDR2 from the germline V gene are SEHNR and FQNEAQ (reference sequence). Trimming at V came to 3 bases and at J to 7 bases, leaving 2 bases not matched to a gene.

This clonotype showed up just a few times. The CDR3: CASSLTRDTQYF. DNA for the CDR3: TGTGCCAGCAGTTTAACGAGGGATACGCAGTATTTT. The chain employs TRBV12-3 or TRBV12-4 and TRBJ2-3; no clear D. The CDR3 loop spans 12 amino acids. Trimming cost V 2 bases and J 6 bases, with 6 bases left between them.

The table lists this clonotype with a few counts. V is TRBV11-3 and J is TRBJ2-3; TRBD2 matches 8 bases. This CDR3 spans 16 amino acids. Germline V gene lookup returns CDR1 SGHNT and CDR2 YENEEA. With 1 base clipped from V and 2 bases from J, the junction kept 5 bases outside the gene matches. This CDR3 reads CASSLGTRGATDTQYF. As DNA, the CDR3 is TGTGCCAGCAGCTTAGGGACGCGGGGGGCCACAGATACGCAGTATTTT.

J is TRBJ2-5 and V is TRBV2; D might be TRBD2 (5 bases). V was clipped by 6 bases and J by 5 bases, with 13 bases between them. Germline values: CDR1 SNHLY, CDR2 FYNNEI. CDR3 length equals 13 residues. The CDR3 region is CASRVTSSETQYF. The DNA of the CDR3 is TGTGCCAGCAGAGTCACTAGTTCGGAGACCCAGTACTTC. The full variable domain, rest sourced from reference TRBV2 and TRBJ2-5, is EPEVTQTPSHQVTQMGQEVILRCVPISNHLYFYWYRQILGQKVEFLVSFYNNEISEKSEIFDDQFSVERPDGSNFTLKIRSTKLEDSAMYFCASRVTSSETQYFGPGTRLLVL.

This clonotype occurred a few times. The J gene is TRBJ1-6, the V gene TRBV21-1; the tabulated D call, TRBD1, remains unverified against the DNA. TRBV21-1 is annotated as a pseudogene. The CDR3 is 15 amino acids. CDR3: CASSKTQGALSPLHF. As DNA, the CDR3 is TGTGCCAGCAGCAAGACGCAGGGGGCCTTATCACCCCTCCACTTT.

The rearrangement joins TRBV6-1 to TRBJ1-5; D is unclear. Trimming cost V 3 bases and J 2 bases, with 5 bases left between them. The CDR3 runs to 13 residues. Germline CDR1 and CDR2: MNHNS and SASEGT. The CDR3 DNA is TGTGCCAGCAGTGATGGGGGCAATCAGCCCCAGCATTTT. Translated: CASSDGGNQPQHF.

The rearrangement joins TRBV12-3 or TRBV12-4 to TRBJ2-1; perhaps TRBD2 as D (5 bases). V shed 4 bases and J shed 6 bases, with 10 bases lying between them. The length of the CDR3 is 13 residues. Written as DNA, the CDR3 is TGTGCCAGCAGTTCTGAGGGTAGCAATGAGCAGTTCTTC. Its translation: CASSSEGSNEQFF.

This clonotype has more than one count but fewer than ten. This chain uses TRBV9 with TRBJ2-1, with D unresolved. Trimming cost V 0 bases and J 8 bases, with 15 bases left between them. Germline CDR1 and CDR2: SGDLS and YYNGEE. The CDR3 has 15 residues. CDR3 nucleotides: TGTGCCAGCAGCGTAGGCGCAGGTTTAATTGATGAGCAGTTCTTC. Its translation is CASSVGAGLIDEQFF.

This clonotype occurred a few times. The DNA of the CDR3 is TGTGCCAGCGCCGTGGGGCCGCCGATATACTACGAGCAGTACTTC. Encoded protein: CASAVGPPIYYEQYF. This sequence joins TRBV12-3 or TRBV12-4 and TRBJ2-7, with D possibly TRBD1 on 5 matching bases. Trimming took 8 bases from V and 3 from J, leaving 20 bases between them. The CDR3 totals 15 residues.

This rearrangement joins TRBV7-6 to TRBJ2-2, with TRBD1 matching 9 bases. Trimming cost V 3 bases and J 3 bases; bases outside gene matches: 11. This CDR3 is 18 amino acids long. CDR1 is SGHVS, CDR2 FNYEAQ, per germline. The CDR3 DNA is TGTGCCAGCAGCTTTCAAATTCCGGGACAGGGTGACACCGGGGAGCTGTTTTTT. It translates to CASSFQIPGQGDTGELFF. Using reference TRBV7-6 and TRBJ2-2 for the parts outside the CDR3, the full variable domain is GAGVSQSPRYKVTKRGQDVALRCDPISGHVSLYWYRQALGQGPEFLTYFNYEAQQDKSGLPNDRFSAERPEGSISTLTIQRTEQRDSAMYRCASSFQIPGQGDTGELFFGEGSRLTVL.

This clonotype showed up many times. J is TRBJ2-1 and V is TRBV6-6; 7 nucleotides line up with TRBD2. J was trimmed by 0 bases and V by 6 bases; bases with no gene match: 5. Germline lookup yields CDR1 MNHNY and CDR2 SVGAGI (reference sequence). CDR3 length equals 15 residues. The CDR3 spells CASSPSGTSYNEQFF. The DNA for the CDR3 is TGTGCCAGCAGCCCCAGCGGGACCTCCTACAATGAGCAGTTCTTC.

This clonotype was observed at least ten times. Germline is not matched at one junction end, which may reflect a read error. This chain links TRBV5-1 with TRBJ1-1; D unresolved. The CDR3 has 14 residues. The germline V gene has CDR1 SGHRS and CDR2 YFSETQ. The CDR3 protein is CASSLAAANPEAFF. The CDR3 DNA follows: TGCGCCAGCAGCTTGGCCGCCGCGAACCCTGAAGCTTTCTTT.

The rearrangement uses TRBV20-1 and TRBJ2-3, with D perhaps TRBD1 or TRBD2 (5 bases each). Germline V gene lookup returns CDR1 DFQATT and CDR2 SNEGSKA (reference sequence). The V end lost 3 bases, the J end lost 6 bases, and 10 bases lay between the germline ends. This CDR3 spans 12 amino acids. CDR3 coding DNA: TGCAGTGCTAGGCAGGGCGGGGATACGCAGTATTTT. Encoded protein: CSARQGGDTQYF.

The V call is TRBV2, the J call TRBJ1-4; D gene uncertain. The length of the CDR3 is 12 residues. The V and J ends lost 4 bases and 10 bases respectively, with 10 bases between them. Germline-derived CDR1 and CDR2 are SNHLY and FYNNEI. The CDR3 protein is CASSAASGKLFF. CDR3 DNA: TGTGCCAGCAGTGCGGCATCCGGAAAACTGTTTTTT.

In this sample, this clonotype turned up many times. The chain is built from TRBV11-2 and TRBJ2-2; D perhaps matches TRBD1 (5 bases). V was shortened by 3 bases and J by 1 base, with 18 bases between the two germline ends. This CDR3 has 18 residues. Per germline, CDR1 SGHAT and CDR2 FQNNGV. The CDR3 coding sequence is TGTGCCAGCAGCTTTCCGTCTAGGGGCGACTTGAACACCGGGGAGCTGTTTTTT. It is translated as CASSFPSRGDLNTGELFF.

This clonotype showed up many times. The CDR3: CASSEIRPNTPNEQFF. The CDR3 coding sequence is TGTGCCAGCAGCGAAATTCGTCCAAATACACCCAATGAGCAGTTCTTC. This chain links TRBV7-6 with TRBJ2-1; unclear D gene. V was shortened by 5 bases and J by 6 bases, with 20 bases between the two germline ends. CDR3 length: 16 residues. In germline, CDR1 is SGHVS, CDR2 FNYEAQ.

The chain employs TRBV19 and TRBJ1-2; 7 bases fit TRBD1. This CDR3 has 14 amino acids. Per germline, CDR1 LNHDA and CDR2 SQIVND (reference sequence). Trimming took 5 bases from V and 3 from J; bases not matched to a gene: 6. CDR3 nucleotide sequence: TGTGCCAGTAGTTACGGGACAGCCGACTATGGCTACACCTTC. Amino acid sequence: CASSYGTADYGYTF.

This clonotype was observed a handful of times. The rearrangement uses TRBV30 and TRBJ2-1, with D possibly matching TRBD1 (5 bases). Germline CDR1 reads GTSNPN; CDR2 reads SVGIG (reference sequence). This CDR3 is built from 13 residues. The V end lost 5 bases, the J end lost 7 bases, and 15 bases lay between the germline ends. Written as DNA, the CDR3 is TGTGCCTGGGGGGCAGGAGCGTTTAATGAGCAGTTCTTC. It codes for CAWGAGAFNEQFF.

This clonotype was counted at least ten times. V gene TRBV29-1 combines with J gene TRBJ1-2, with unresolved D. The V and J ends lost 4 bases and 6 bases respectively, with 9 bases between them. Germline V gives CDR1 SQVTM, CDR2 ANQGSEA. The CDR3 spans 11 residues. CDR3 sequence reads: CSVGSGHGYTF. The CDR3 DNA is TGCAGCGTTGGGTCTGGGCATGGCTACACCTTC.